Following are 17 T cell receptor beta chains from one sample sequenced in a study of lymphopenia after photon versus proton radiotherapy. Method: immunoSEQ multiplex PCR; TCRdb's copy keeps in-frame clones and lacks some. The sample consists of approximately 22,000 clones, around four fifths of them appearing once. The material sequenced was peripheral blood, taken from a patient treated with proton-based radiotherapy. The receptors were sampled from a woman aged 70-85 years with pancreatic cancer.

This clone has a handful of counts. The chain employs TRBV4-3 and TRBJ2-6; 8 bases align to TRBD1. J lost 3 bases, V lost 4 bases, and 14 bases had no gene match. The CDR3 totals 19 residues. Germline CDR1 and CDR2: LGHNA and YSLEER. CDR3: CASSPQIARGRGGANVLTF. CDR3 nucleotide sequence: TGCGCCAGCAGCCCTCAAATTGCCAGGGGGCGAGGTGGGGCCAACGTCCTGACTTTC.

This chain uses TRBV28 with TRBJ2-5; 9 bases match TRBD1. The germline CDR1 and CDR2 sequences are MDHEN and SYDVKM. The CDR3 is 15 amino acids. V gave up 3 bases and J gave up 5 bases; unmatched junction bases: 7. The CDR3 is CASSFGGQGQETQYF. The CDR3 DNA reads as TGTGCCAGCAGTTTTGGGGGACAGGGCCAGGAGACCCAGTACTTC.

The V and J genes are TRBV28 and TRBJ2-3, with TRBD2 identical over 15 bases. Trimming cost V 6 bases and J 2 bases; bases outside gene matches: 9. CDR3 length: 18 amino acids. The V gene's germline CDR1 is MDHEN and CDR2 SYDVKM. CDR3 sequence reads: CASSGTSGRLGATDTQYF. CDR3 DNA sequence: TGTGCCAGCAGCGGGACTAGCGGGAGGTTGGGGGCCACAGATACGCAGTATTTT. Filled out from reference TRBV28 and TRBJ2-3, the complete variable domain reads DVKVTQSSRYLVKRTGEKVFLECVQDMDHENMFWYRQDPGLGLRLIYFSYDVKMKEKGDIPEGYSVSREKKERFSLILESASTNQTSMYLCASSGTSGRLGATDTQYFGPGTRLTVL.

This clone turned up a few times. The rearrangement joins TRBV5-1 to TRBJ2-7; D may match TRBD1 or TRBD2 (5 bases each). This CDR3 region has 12 residues. Germline loops: CDR1 SGHRS, CDR2 YFSETQ. Trimming pared 0 bases from V and 6 bases from J, leaving 7 bases between. The DNA of the CDR3 is TGCGCCAGCAGCTTGGACGGGGCCGAGCAGTACTTC. It encodes CASSLDGAEQYF.

The chain recombines TRBV7-9 with TRBJ2-3; 8 bases are shared with TRBD2. The germline gives CDR1 SEHNR, CDR2 FQNEAQ (reference sequence). The CDR3 totals 15 residues. Trimming at V came to 10 bases and at J to 10 bases, leaving 19 bases not matched to a gene. The CDR3 DNA reads as TGTGCCAACGACGCACGGGATAGCGGGGCGCAAGCGCAGTATTTT. Its translation: CANDARDSGAQAQYF.

This rearrangement joins TRBV7-8 to TRBJ2-7; 8 nucleotides agree with TRBD2. V dropped 0 bases and J dropped 4; count of bases not matched to a gene: 11. The CDR3 has 17 residues. Germline V gene data show CDR1 as SGHVS and CDR2 as FQNEAQ. CDR3 coding DNA: TGTGCCAGCAGCTTAGCACTCGCGAGCGGGGGAAGGTACGAGCAGTACTTC. Its translation: CASSLALASGGRYEQYF.

V gene TRBV7-9 combines with J gene TRBJ2-4; D possibly uses TRBD1 or TRBD2 (5 bases each). Trimming removed 2 bases at V and 8 bases at J, with 16 bases between. The CDR3 spans 15 residues. CDR1 and CDR2 (germline): SEHNR, FQNEAQ (reference sequence). This CDR3 reads CASSLKQGERDIQYF. The CDR3 DNA sequence: TGTGCCAGCAGCTTAAAGCAGGGTGAGAGGGACATTCAGTACTTC.

The chain is built from TRBV7-3 and TRBJ2-1; 8 bases align to TRBD1. V was clipped by 1 base and J by 8 bases; unmatched bases: 25. There are 21 residues in the CDR3. The germline V gene has CDR1 SGHTA and CDR2 FQGTGA. The CDR3 sequence: CASSLRGEGDRKAGKVYEQFF. DNA for the CDR3: TGTGCCAGCAGCTTAAGGGGAGAGGGGGACAGGAAGGCGGGGAAGGTGTATGAGCAGTTCTTC.

In its sample, this clone was seen a few times. The V call is TRBV30, the J call TRBJ1-2, with D hard to call. The CDR3 sequence is 14 residues long. Germline loops: CDR1 GTSNPN, CDR2 SVGIG (reference sequence). Trimming removed 5 bases from V and 2 bases from J, with 15 bases in between. The DNA for the CDR3 is TGTGCCTGGGAGACACGACGAGGGAACTATGGCTACACCTTC. As protein: CAWETRRGNYGYTF.

The rearrangement links TRBV4-1 to TRBJ2-5; tentative D call: TRBD1 (6 bases). Germline CDR1 MGHRA, CDR2 YSYEKL. V gave up 1 base and J gave up 4 bases, with 13 bases separating them. The CDR3 length is 15 residues. CDR3 coding DNA: TGCGCCAGCAGCCAAGTTGGGGGCTTGACAGAGACCCAGTACTTC. Residues: CASSQVGGLTETQYF.

This clone was seen once. This chain connects TRBV27 to TRBJ2-5; weak D call: TRBD2 (6 bases). The ends were cut back, 7 bases at V and 9 bases at J, with 15 bases in the middle. This CDR3 has 12 residues. Germline CDR1 is MNHEY and CDR2 is SMNVEV (reference sequence). CDR3 bases: TGTGCCAGCATAGAGCTCTGGGGGGCCCAGTACTTC. Its protein product is CASIELWGAQYF.

The chain is built from TRBV21-1 and TRBJ2-1; TRBD2, the table's D call, was not compared with the DNA. TRBV21-1 corresponds to a pseudogene. The CDR3 is 12 residues long. CDR3 nucleotides: TGTGCCAGCAGCGAGAGCGGGATAGTGGAGTTCTTC. Protein sequence: CASSESGIVEFF.

J is TRBJ2-1 and V is TRBV25-1; 9 bases map to TRBD2. Germline assignment: CDR1 MGHDK and CDR2 SYGVNS. The CDR3 contains 17 residues. V lost 3 bases and J lost 0; bases outside the gene matches: 6. The CDR3 DNA is TGTGCCAGCAGTGACACTCTAGCGGGATTCTCCTACAATGAGCAGTTCTTC. It is translated as CASSDTLAGFSYNEQFF.

The count of this clone is one. The chain uses TRBV7-3 and TRBJ2-3, with TRBD2 matching 8 bases. Germline CDR1 reads SGHTA; CDR2 reads FQGTGA. This CDR3 region has 16 residues. Trimming at V came to 5 bases and at J to 6 bases, leaving 13 bases not matched to a gene. The CDR3 DNA sequence: TGTGCCAGCAGCCCCCGTTCAGCGGGAGCGGGCGATACGCAGTATTTT. Protein product: CASSPRSAGAGDTQYF.

The rearrangement uses TRBV5-1 and TRBJ2-3; D might be TRBD1 (5 bases). The CDR3 is 15 amino acids. V was pared by 4 bases and J by 1 base, with 13 bases between. Germline V gene data show CDR1 as SGHRS and CDR2 as YFSETQ. The CDR3 loop is CASSLDSRGTDTQYF. The CDR3 region has the DNA TGCGCCAGCAGCCTAGACAGCAGGGGCACAGATACGCAGTATTTT.

CDR3 DNA sequence: TGTGCCACCAGCAGAGGAAGGACAGGGGTTGGCGAGCAGTACTTC. Its protein product is CATSRGRTGVGEQYF. The V gene is TRBV15, the J gene TRBJ2-7; 9 bases line up with TRBD1. Germline V gene lookup returns CDR1 LNHNV and CDR2 YYDKDF (reference sequence). CDR3 length: 15 residues. J was trimmed by 6 bases and V by 1 base; bases with no gene match: 7. Full variable domain (rest looked up from reference TRBV15 and TRBJ2-7): DAMVIQNPRYQVTQFGKPVTLSCSQTLNHNVMYWYQQKSSQAPKLLFHYYDKDFNNEADTPDNFQSRRPNTSFCFLDIRSPGLGDTAMYLCATSRGRTGVGEQYFGPGTRLTVT.

This chain connects TRBV28 to TRBJ1-3, with TRBD1 matching 9 bases. The ends lost 1 base at V and 0 bases at J; junction bases unmatched: 10. The germline V gene has CDR1 MDHEN and CDR2 SYDVKM. This CDR3 region has 19 residues. The CDR3, as DNA: TGTGCCAGCAGTTTATCATGGGGGACAGGGCACAACTCTGGAAACACCATATATTTT. Its translation: CASSLSWGTGHNSGNTIYF.